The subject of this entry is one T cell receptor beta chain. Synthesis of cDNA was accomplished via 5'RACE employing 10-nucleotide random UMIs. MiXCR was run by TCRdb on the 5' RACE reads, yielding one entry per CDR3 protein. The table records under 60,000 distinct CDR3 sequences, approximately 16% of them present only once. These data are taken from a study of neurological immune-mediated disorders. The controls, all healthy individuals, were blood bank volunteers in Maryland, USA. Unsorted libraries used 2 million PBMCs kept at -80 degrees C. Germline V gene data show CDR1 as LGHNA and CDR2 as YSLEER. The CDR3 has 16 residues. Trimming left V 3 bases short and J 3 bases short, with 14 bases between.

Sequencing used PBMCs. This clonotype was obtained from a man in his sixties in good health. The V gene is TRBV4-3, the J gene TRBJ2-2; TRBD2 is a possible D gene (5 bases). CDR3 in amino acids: CASSQAWRVHTGELFF. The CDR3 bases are TGCGCCAGCAGCCAGGCCTGGCGGGTACACACCGGGGAGCTGTTTTTT.